The next 12 T cell receptor beta chains were all read from a single sample in a study of shared clonotypes between healthy human individuals. Sequencing was performed with immunoSEQ multiplex PCR; in TCRdb, only in-frame clones are kept and a portion is missing. Of more than 450,000 clones in the sample, 60% to 85% were seen once. The material sequenced was PBMCs. These receptors all come from a woman between 40 and 50 years old in good health. Some clones in this sample may be carry-over from other donors' samples.

V usage is TRBV18 and J usage is TRBJ2-2; 10 bases agree with TRBD2. Per the germline V gene, CDR1 is KGHSH and CDR2 is LQKENI. The CDR3 has 14 residues. J lost 4 bases, V lost 7 bases, and 3 bases had no gene match. The chain's CDR3 is CASLLAGSTGELFF. CDR3 sequence (DNA): TGTGCCAGCTTACTAGCGGGATCCACCGGGGAGCTGTTTTTT.

The rearrangement joins TRBV19 to TRBJ2-1; 7 bases are a match to TRBD2. This CDR3 region has 13 residues. CDR1 is LNHDA, CDR2 SQIVND, per germline (reference sequence). Unmatched junction bases numbered 6, after V lost 2 bases and J lost 11 bases. CDR3 nucleotides: TGTGCCAGTAGTATAAGGTCTAGCGGACAGCAGTTCTTC. Translated, it gives CASSIRSSGQQFF.

About this clone: Other nucleotide sequences in the sample specify the same CDR3. The rearrangement joins TRBV19 to TRBJ2-6; D is possibly TRBD2 (6 bases). The V end was cut by 4 bases, the J end by 2 bases, with 6 bases between. This CDR3 spans 14 amino acids. The V gene's germline CDR1 is LNHDA and CDR2 SQIVND (reference sequence). Here the CDR3 reads CASSTGAGANVLTF. For the CDR3, the DNA is TGTGCCAGTAGTACGGGGGCTGGGGCCAACGTCCTGACTTTC.

The chain links TRBV28 to TRBJ1-5; 9 nucleotides line up with TRBD1. Per the germline V gene, CDR1 is MDHEN and CDR2 is SYDVKM. This CDR3 has 16 residues. V gave up 7 bases and J gave up 4 bases; unmatched junction bases: 11. CDR3 sequence reads: CASNAPGQGPNQPQHF. CDR3 coding DNA: TGTGCCAGCAACGCCCCGGGACAGGGACCGAATCAGCCCCAGCATTTT.

There are a few counts of this clone. The V call is TRBV30, the J call TRBJ1-4, with D unclear. CDR3 length: 12 residues. Germline-derived CDR1 and CDR2 are GTSNPN and SVGIG (reference sequence). V shed 0 bases and J shed 7 bases, with 6 bases lying between them. The CDR3 is CAWSVFAEKLFF. In DNA, the CDR3 is TGTGCCTGGAGTGTATTTGCTGAAAAACTGTTTTTT.

This clone has a single count. Here the CDR3 reads CASSLSWPGLGETQYF. The CDR3 DNA reads TGTGCCAGCAGTTTATCGTGGCCAGGGCTTGGGGAGACCCAGTACTTC. The chain couples TRBV27 to TRBJ2-5; a possible D gene is TRBD1 (5 bases). The V gene's germline CDR1 is MNHEY and CDR2 SMNVEV (reference sequence). This CDR3 is 16 amino acids long. Trimming took 0 bases from V and 5 from J, leaving 16 bases between them.

This clone occurred many times. The chain uses TRBV4-1 and TRBJ2-2, with 12 bases that match TRBD2. The germline V gene encodes CDR1 MGHRA and CDR2 YSYEKL. CDR3 size: 22 residues. V lost 2 bases, J lost 2 bases, and 18 bases stayed unmatched. The CDR3 loop reads CASSQRGKALAGGKINTGELFF. CDR3 in DNA: TGCGCCAGCAGCCAAAGGGGGAAAGCCCTAGCGGGAGGGAAGATTAACACCGGGGAGCTGTTTTTT.

As regards this clone: The sample has other DNA sequences that encode this CDR3 too. The chain recombines TRBV5-1 with TRBJ1-1; D perhaps matches TRBD1 (6 bases). The length of the CDR3 is 14 residues. Trimming pared 0 bases from V and 5 bases from J, leaving 11 bases between. Per the germline V gene, CDR1 is SGHRS and CDR2 is YFSETQ. The CDR3 spells CASSLAGGQTEAFF. The CDR3 DNA reads as TGCGCCAGCAGCTTGGCTGGGGGGCAAACTGAAGCTTTCTTT.

This chain connects TRBV6-5 to TRBJ2-3; D gene ambiguous. Germline CDR1 MNHEY, CDR2 SVGAGI. The CDR3 spans 14 residues. The ends were cut back, 4 bases at V and 3 bases at J, with 11 bases in the middle. The CDR3 nucleotides are TGTGCCAGCAGTTCCCCACAAAGAACAGATACGCAGTATTTT. Protein sequence: CASSSPQRTDTQYF.

The chain employs TRBV19 and TRBJ2-1; a weak D match, TRBD2 (6 bases). CDR1 and CDR2 (germline): LNHDA, SQIVND (reference sequence). The CDR3 contains 19 residues. V gave up 3 bases and J gave up 0 bases, with 21 bases separating them. CDR3 sequence (DNA): TGTGCCAGTAGTATCGCTCGGGGGTCGGGACTCCTCTCCTACAATGAGCAGTTCTTC. Protein sequence: CASSIARGSGLLSYNEQFF.

The chain links TRBV2 to TRBJ1-2; the match to TRBD1 covers 7 bases. The CDR3 consists of 13 residues. V was clipped by 7 bases and J by 9 bases; unmatched bases: 11. Per germline, CDR1 SNHLY and CDR2 FYNNEI. The CDR3 sequence: CASIRGGAGSYTF. In DNA, the CDR3 is TGTGCCAGCATTCGAGGGGGCGCCGGTAGCTACACCTTC.

This chain uses TRBV9 with TRBJ1-6; D gene unclear. Germline V gene sequence: CDR1 SGDLS, CDR2 YYNGEE. V lost 0 bases and J 7 bases, leaving 2 bases between the germline ends. This CDR3 is built from 12 residues. In DNA, the CDR3 is TGTGCCAGCAGCGTAGGGAATTCACCCCTCCACTTT. It yields the protein CASSVGNSPLHF.